This T cell receptor (beta chain) comes out of a study of blood T cell repertoires in COVID-19. Background on the study: From the United States, Italy and Spain came samples of acute and convalescent COVID-19. PBMCs, B-cell-depleted T cells, or T cells provided the cDNA or gDNA that made up the material.

Original methodology: Using reference gene primer amplification, nucleated cell counts were estimated. This table comes from immunoSEQ multiplex PCR, and its TCRdb copy is limited to in-frame clones, with some not included. From that table come the V and J calls and clone size; the DNA was used to work out D and trimming. This table holds over 120,000 clones, approximately 90% found once. V gave up 5 bases and J gave up 1 base; unmatched junction bases: 7. Germline loops: CDR1 SGDLS, CDR2 YYNGEE. The CDR3 has 15 amino acids. Material for sequencing was peripheral blood. This TCR was recovered from a human donor in a cohort sampled during active COVID-19. The chain carries TRBV9 and TRBJ2-3, with 7 bases lining up with TRBD2. The CDR3 loop is CASSRSGDRTDTQYF. The CDR3 nucleotides read TGTGCCAGCAGTCGAAGCGGGGACCGCACAGATACGCAGTATTTT.